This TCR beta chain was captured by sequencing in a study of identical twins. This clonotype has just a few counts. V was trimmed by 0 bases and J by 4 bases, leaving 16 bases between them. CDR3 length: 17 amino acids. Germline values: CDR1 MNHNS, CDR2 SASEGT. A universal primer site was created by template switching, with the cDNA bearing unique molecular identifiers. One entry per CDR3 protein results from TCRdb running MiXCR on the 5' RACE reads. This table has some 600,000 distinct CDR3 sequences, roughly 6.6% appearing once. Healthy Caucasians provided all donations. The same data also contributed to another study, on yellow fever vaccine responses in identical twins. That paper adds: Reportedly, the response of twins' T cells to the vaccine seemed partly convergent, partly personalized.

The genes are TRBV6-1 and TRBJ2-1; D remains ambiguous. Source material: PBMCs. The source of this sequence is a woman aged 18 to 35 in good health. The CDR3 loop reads CASSEAHGRGFYNEQFF. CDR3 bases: TGTGCCAGCAGTGAAGCGCACGGACGCGGTTTTTACAATGAGCAGTTCTTC.